The TCR beta chain described here comes from a study of cytomegalovirus exposure and HLA in healthy donors. As regards this clone: Its antigen remains unidentified.

Germline CDR1 and CDR2: SNHLY and FYNNEI. The CDR3 is 12 amino acids. Germline trimming cut 10 bases from V and 5 bases from J; bases unmatched to any gene: 3. The study's findings and limits: Rarity characterized most TCR sequences, yet some public TCRs appeared in many donors. A few chains linked to CMV were shown in vitro to be specific for CMV antigens.

This table comes from immunoSEQ multiplex PCR, and its TCRdb copy is limited to in-frame clones, with some not included. The sample consists of 150,000 to 250,000 clones, 80% to 90% of them appearing once. The TCR originated in a woman between 25 and 40 years old in good health and CMV-seronegative. The V and J genes are TRBV2 and TRBJ2-1; 9 bases match TRBD2. The sample consisted of PBMCs. In DNA form, the CDR3 reads TGTGCCAAGCGGGGGGAGAACAATGAGCAGTTCTTC. Amino acids: CAKRGENNEQFF.